These T cell receptor beta chains were read from a single sample in a study of spatial heterogeneity in lung cancer. TCRdb re-analysed the 5' RACE reads in MiXCR, keeping a single row per CDR3 protein. This sample has about 6,300 distinct CDR3 sequences; 1.3% occur once, and the top ten carry approximately 9.4%. The material sequenced was lung tumor tissue, taken at surgery. These receptors all come from a male donor with early-stage non-small cell lung cancer. Each CDR3 is given with its conserved first and last residue. The D gene is left open where the match is weak. Size is stated as once, few, many or a size class.

TRBV13,TRBD2,TRBJ2-7,many,CASSFSTSGNYEQYF,TGTGCCAGCAGCTTCTCGACTAGCGGGAACTACGAGCAGTACTTC
TRBV19,TRBD2,TRBJ2-7,few,CASSIGLAGEAEQYF,TGTGCCAGTAGTATCGGACTAGCGGGAGAGGCGGAGCAGTACTTC
TRBV7-3,-,TRBJ2-2,many,CASSPQQNTGELFF,TGTGCCAGCAGCCCCCAACAGAACACCGGGGAGCTGTTTTTT
TRBV7-9,-,TRBJ2-7,many,CASSPDNYEQYF,TGTGCCAGCAGCCCGGATAACTACGAGCAGTACTTC
TRBV19,-,TRBJ2-3,many,CASSIELLTNTQYF,TGTGCCAGTAGTATAGAACTTCTTACTAATACGCAGTATTTT
TRBV7-2,TRBD1,TRBJ2-3,many,CASSTQGGSTWDTQYF,TGTGCCAGTTCAACACAGGGGGGTTCGACGTGGGATACGCAGTATTTT
TRBV27,-,TRBJ2-7,medium-sized,CASSDFYEQYF,TGTGCCAGCAGTGATTTCTACGAGCAGTACTTC
TRBV9,-,TRBJ2-5,many,CASSVGGDSGETQYF,TGTGCCAGCAGCGTAGGGGGGGACAGCGGAGAGACCCAGTACTTC
TRBV11-3,TRBD2,TRBJ2-3,many,CASSPGLAADTQYF,TGTGCCAGCAGCCCTGGACTAGCGGCAGATACGCAGTATTTT
TRBV18,-,TRBJ2-6,many,CASSPTGLSGANVLTF,TGTGCCAGCTCACCGACAGGCCTTTCTGGGGCCAACGTCCTGACTTTC
TRBV5-6,-,TRBJ1-1,many,CASSSTRTANTEAFF,TGTGCCAGCAGCTCGACACGGACGGCGAACACTGAAGCTTTCTTT
TRBV21-1,-,TRBJ2-7,medium-sized,CASSKPDRSYEQYF,TGTGCCAGCAGCAAACCGGACAGGTCTTACGAGCAGTACTTC
TRBV18,TRBD1,TRBJ2-7,medium-sized,CASSPQVGGILYF,TGTGCCAGCTCACCACAAGTAGGGGGCATCCTGTACTTC
TRBV24-1,-,TRBJ1-1,medium-sized,CATADGPEAFF,TGTGCCACCGCGGACGGGCCTGAAGCTTTCTTT
TRBV30,-,TRBJ1-4,medium-sized,CAWSERGKRGRDEKLFF,TGTGCCTGGAGTGAAAGGGGGAAAAGAGGTCGGGATGAAAAACTGTTTTTT
TRBV11-2,TRBD1,TRBJ1-2,medium-sized,CASSPLGVDRIDTF,TGTGCCAGCAGCCCCTTAGGAGTGGACAGGATCGATACCTTC
TRBV11-2,-,TRBJ2-6,medium-sized,CASSLERDSGANVLTF,TGTGCCAGCAGCTTAGAACGGGACTCTGGGGCCAACGTCCTGACTTTC
TRBV5-6,-,TRBJ1-3,medium-sized,CASSWGHVSGNTIYF,TGTGCCAGCAGCTGGGGACATGTCTCTGGAAACACCATATATTTT
TRBV20-1,TRBD2,TRBJ2-3,medium-sized,CSARAYPSGLTKRDTQYF,TGCAGTGCTAGGGCGTACCCTAGCGGGTTAACGAAGCGAGATACGCAGTATTTT
TRBV19,-,TRBJ1-5,many,CASTRVLSSYSNQPQHF,TGTGCCAGTACTCGAGTTCTATCCTCATATAGCAATCAGCCCCAGCATTTT